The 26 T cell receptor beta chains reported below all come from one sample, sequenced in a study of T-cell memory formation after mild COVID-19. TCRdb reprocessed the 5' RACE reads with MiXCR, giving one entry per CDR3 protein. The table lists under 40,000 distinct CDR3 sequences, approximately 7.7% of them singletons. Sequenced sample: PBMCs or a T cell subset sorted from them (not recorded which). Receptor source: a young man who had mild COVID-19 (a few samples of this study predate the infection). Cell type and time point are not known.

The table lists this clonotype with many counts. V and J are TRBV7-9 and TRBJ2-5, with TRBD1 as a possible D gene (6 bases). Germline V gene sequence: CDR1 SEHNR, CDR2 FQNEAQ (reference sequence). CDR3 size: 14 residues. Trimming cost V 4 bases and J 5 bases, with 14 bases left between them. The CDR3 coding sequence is TGTGCCAGCAGCTATGGGGGCGTGAGGGAGACCCAGTACTTC. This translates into CASSYGGVRETQYF.

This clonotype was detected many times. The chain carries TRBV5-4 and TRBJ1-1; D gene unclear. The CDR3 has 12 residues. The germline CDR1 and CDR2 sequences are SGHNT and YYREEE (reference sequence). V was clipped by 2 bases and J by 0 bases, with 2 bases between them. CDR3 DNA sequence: TGTGCCAGCAGCTTAATGAACACTGAAGCTTTCTTT. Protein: CASSLMNTEAFF.

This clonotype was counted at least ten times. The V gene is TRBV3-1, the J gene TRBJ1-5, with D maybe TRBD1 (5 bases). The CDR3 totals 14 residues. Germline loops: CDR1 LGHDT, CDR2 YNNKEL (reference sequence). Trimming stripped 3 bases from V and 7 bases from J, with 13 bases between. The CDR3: CASSQDGWGQPQHF. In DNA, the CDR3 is TGTGCCAGCAGCCAGGACGGTTGGGGCCAGCCCCAGCATTTT.

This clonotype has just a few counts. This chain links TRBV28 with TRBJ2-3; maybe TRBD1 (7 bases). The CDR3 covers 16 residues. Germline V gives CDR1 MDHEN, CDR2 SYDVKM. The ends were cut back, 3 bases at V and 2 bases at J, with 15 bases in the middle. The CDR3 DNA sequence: TGTGCCAGCAGTTTCCAGGCGGGACAGTCCACAGATACGCAGTATTTT. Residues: CASSFQAGQSTDTQYF. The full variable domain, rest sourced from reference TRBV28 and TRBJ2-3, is DVKVTQSSRYLVKRTGEKVFLECVQDMDHENMFWYRQDPGLGLRLIYFSYDVKMKEKGDIPEGYSVSREKKERFSLILESASTNQTSMYLCASSFQAGQSTDTQYFGPGTRLTVL.

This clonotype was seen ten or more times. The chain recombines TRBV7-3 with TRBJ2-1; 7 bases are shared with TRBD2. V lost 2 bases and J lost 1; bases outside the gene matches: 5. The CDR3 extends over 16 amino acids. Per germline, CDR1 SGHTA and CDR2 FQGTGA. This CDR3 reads CASSLEGRGSYNEQFF. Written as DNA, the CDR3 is TGTGCCAGCAGCTTAGAGGGGCGGGGGTCCTACAATGAGCAGTTCTTC.

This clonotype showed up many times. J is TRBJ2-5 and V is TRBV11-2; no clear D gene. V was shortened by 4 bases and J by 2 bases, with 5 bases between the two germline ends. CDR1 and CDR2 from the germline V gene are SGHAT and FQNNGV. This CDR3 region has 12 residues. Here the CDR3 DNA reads TGTGCCAGCAGCTGGTGGCAAGAGACCCAGTACTTC. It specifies CASSWWQETQYF.

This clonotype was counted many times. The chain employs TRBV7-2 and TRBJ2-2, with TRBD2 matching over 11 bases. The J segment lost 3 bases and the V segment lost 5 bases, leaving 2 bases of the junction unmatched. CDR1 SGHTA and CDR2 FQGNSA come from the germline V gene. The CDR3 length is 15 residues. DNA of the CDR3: TGTGCCAGCAGCCTTAGCGGGGGGGACACCGGGGAGCTGTTTTTT. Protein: CASSLSGGDTGELFF.

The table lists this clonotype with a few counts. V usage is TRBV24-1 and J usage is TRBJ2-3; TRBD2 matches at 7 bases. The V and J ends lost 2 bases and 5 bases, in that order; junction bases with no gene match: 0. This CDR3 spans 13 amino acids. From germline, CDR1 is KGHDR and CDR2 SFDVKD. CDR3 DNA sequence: TGTGCCACCAGTGATTGGGGGGGAGATACGCAGTATTTT. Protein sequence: CATSDWGGDTQYF.

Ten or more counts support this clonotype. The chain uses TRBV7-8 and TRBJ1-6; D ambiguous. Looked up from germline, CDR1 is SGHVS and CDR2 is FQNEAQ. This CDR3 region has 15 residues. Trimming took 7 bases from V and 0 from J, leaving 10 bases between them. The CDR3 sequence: CASIRGSSYNSPLHF. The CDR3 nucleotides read TGTGCCAGCATTAGAGGGAGCTCCTATAATTCACCCCTCCACTTT.

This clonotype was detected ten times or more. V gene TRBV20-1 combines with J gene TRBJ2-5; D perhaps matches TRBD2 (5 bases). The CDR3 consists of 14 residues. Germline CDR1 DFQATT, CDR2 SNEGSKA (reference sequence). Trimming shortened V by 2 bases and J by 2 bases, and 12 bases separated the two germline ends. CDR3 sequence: CSARKWGEQETQYF. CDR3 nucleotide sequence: TGCAGTGCTAGAAAGTGGGGAGAGCAAGAGACCCAGTACTTC.

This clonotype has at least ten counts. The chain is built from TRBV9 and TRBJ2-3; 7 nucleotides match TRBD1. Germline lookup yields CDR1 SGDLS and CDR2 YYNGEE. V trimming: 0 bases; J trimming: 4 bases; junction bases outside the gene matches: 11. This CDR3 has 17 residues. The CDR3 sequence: CASSVALTLGGPDTQYF. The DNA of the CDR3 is TGTGCCAGCAGCGTAGCTCTGACTCTAGGGGGCCCAGATACGCAGTATTTT.

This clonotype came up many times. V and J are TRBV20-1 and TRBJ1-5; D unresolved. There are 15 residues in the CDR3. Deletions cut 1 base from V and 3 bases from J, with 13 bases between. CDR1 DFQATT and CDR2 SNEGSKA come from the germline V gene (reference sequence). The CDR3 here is CSARGLGSINQPQHF. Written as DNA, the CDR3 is TGCAGTGCTAGAGGGTTGGGCAGCATCAATCAGCCCCAGCATTTT.

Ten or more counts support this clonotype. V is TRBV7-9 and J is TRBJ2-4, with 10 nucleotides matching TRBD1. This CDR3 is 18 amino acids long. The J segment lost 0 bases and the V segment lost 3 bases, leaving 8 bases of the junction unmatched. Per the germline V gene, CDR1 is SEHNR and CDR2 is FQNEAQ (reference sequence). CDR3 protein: CASSFGQGDPIAKNIQYF. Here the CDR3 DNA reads TGTGCCAGCAGCTTCGGACAGGGGGACCCAATAGCCAAAAACATTCAGTACTTC.

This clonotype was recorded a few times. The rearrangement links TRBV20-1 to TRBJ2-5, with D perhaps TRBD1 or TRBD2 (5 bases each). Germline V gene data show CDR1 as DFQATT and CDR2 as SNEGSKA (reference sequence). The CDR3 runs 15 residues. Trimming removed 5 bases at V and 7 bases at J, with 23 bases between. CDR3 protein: CSAPSSRGVSRTQYF. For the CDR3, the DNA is TGCAGTGCTCCCAGCAGTCGAGGGGTCTCGCGGACCCAGTACTTC.

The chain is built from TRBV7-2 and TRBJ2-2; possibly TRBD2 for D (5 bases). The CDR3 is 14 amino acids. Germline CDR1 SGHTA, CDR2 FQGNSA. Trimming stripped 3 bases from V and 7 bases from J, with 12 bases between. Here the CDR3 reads CASSFGVANGELFF. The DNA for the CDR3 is TGTGCCAGCAGCTTCGGGGTTGCGAACGGGGAGCTGTTTTTT.

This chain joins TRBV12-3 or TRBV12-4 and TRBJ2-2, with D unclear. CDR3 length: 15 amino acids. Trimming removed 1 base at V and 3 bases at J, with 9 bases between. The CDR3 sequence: CASSLVGFYTGELFF. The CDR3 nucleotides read TGTGCCAGCAGTTTAGTTGGCTTCTACACCGGGGAGCTGTTTTTT.

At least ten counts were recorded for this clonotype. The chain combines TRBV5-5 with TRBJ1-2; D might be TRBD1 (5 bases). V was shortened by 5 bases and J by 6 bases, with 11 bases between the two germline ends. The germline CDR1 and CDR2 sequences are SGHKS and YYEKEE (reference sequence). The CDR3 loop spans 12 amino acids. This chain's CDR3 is CASRQESDGYTF. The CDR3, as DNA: TGTGCCAGCAGACAGGAGTCTGATGGCTACACCTTC.

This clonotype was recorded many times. CDR3 coding DNA: TGTGCCAGCAAACCGAGGGGACAGGGCAACTATGGCTACACCTTC. This encodes CASKPRGQGNYGYTF. This chain links TRBV7-2 with TRBJ1-2; 9 positions match TRBD1. Trimming at V came to 7 bases and at J to 2 bases, leaving 8 bases not matched to a gene. CDR1 SGHTA and CDR2 FQGNSA come from the germline V gene. CDR3 length equals 15 residues.

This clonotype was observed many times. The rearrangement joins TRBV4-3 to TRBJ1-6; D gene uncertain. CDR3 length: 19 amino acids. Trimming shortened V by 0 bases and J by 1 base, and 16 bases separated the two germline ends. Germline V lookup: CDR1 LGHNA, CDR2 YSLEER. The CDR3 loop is CASSQDTPTPGSYNSPLHF. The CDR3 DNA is TGCGCCAGCAGCCAAGATACTCCAACACCAGGATCCTATAATTCACCCCTCCACTTT.

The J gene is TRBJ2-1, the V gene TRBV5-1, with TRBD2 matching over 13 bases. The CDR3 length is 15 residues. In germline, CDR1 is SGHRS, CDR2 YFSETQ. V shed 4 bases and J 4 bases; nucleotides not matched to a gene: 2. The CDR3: CASSGTSGAYNEQFF. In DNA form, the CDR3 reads TGCGCCAGCAGCGGGACTAGCGGGGCTTACAATGAGCAGTTCTTC.

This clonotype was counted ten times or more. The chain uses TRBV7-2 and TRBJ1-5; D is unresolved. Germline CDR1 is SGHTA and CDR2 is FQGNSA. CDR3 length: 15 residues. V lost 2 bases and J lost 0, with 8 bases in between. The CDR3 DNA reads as TGTGCCAGCAGCTTAAAGTATTATAGCAATCAGCCCCAGCATTTT. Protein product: CASSLKYYSNQPQHF.

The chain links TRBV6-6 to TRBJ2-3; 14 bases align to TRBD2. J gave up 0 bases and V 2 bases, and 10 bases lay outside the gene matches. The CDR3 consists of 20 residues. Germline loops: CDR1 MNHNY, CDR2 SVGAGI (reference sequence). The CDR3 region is CASSYGLAGGPLASTDTQYF. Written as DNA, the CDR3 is TGTGCCAGCAGTTACGGACTAGCGGGGGGTCCACTGGCTAGCACAGATACGCAGTATTTT.

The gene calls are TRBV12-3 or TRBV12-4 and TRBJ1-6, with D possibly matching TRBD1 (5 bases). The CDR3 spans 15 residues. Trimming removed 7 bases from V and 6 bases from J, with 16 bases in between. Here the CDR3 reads CASKRREVFNSPLHF. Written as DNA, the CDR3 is TGTGCCAGCAAACGCAGGGAAGTGTTTAATTCACCCCTCCACTTT.

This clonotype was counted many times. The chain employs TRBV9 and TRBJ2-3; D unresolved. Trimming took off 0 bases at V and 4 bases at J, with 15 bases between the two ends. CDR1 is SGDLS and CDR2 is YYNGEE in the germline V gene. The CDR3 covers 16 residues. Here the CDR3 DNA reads TGTGCCAGCAGCGTAGGAGGTGGTCCAAGCTCAGATACGCAGTATTTT. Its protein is CASSVGGGPSSDTQYF.

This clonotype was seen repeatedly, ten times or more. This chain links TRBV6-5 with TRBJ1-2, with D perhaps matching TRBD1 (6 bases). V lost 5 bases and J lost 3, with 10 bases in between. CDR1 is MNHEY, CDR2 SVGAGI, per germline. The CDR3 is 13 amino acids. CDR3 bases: TGTGCCAGCAGTCGGACAGATGACTATGGCTACACCTTC. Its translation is CASSRTDDYGYTF.

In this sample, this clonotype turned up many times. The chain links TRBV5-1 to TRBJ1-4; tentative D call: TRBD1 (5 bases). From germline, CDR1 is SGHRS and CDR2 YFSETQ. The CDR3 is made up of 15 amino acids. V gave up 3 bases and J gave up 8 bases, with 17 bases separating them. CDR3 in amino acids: CASSYLGVSREKLFF. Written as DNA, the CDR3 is TGCGCCAGCAGCTACTTGGGGGTGTCGCGGGAAAAACTGTTTTTT.